Each of the 9 T cell receptor beta chains below was sequenced from the same sample in a study of T cells in Graves' hyperthyroidism and ophthalmopathy. Authors of the study amplified TCR beta CDR3 regions from RNA transcripts. First-round RT-PCR targeting the TCR CDR3 was performed with the HTBI primer set. TCRdb re-called the multiplex PCR reads with MiXCR, one entry per CDR3 protein. The sample has hundreds of thousands of distinct CDR3 sequences; less than 25% are singletons. Sequencing used blood. The receptors were sampled from a woman in her seventies with Graves' ophthalmopathy.

The rearrangement uses TRBV29-1 and TRBJ2-2; tentative D call: TRBD2 (7 bases). CDR3 size: 15 residues. CDR1 SQVTM and CDR2 ANQGSEA come from the germline V gene. V lost 7 bases to trimming and J lost 2 bases, with 17 bases between them. The CDR3 here is CSAVGGAQNTGELFF. The CDR3 DNA is TGCAGCGCCGTTGGGGGGGCGCAAAACACCGGGGAGCTGTTTTTT.

In its sample, this clonotype was seen a few times. This chain connects TRBV12-3 or TRBV12-4 to TRBJ2-5; 13 bases are a match to TRBD2. With 3 bases clipped from V and 4 bases from J, the junction kept 2 bases outside the gene matches. This CDR3 region has 15 residues. The CDR3 DNA reads as TGTGCCAGCAGTTTTGGGACTAGCGGGACAGAGACCCAGTACTTC. It encodes CASSFGTSGTETQYF.

The chain recombines TRBV7-8 with TRBJ1-2; TRBD1 matches at 7 bases. V dropped 5 bases and J dropped 7; count of bases not matched to a gene: 10. Germline values: CDR1 SGHVS, CDR2 FQNEAQ. The CDR3 has 14 residues. CDR3 bases: TGTGCCAGCAGCCCCGGGCAGGGGGGAGGTGGCTACACCTTC. Protein: CASSPGQGGGGYTF.

This clonotype occurred a few times. The rearrangement links TRBV29-1 to TRBJ1-3; possibly TRBD1 for D (5 bases). The germline V gene has CDR1 SQVTM and CDR2 ANQGSEA. The CDR3 runs to 12 residues. V dropped 7 bases and J dropped 4 bases, with 11 bases sitting between them. CDR3 DNA: TGCAGCGGCCGCGGGGGAGGAAACACCATATATTTT. The encoded protein is CSGRGGGNTIYF.

The chain has TRBV4-3 and TRBJ2-7; no reliable D call. The CDR3 runs to 16 residues. Germline CDR1 reads LGHNA; CDR2 reads YSLEER. V shed 2 bases and J shed 6 bases, with 20 bases lying between them. The CDR3 spells CASSQIPGRASSEQYF. Here the CDR3 DNA reads TGCGCCAGCAGCCAAATCCCGGGCCGTGCGAGTTCCGAGCAGTACTTC.

The sample holds a few counts of this clonotype. This chain connects TRBV12-3 or TRBV12-4 to TRBJ2-7; no definite D call. The CDR3 spans 11 residues. Trimming stripped 7 bases from V and 5 bases from J, with 9 bases between. CDR3 in amino acids: CASKRAHEQYF. In DNA, the CDR3 is TGTGCCAGCAAACGGGCCCACGAGCAGTACTTC.

In this sample, this clonotype turned up a few times. The rearrangement joins TRBV7-2 to TRBJ2-1; 11 bases line up with TRBD1. Trimming cost V 1 base and J 4 bases; bases outside gene matches: 6. The germline V gene encodes CDR1 SGHTA and CDR2 FQGNSA. This CDR3 is built from 17 residues. This CDR3 reads CASSLGLGQGEYNEQFF. In nucleotides, the CDR3 is TGTGCCAGCAGCTTAGGCCTGGGACAGGGGGAGTACAATGAGCAGTTCTTC.

The rearrangement links TRBV6-1 to TRBJ2-2, with no clear D. CDR3 length: 13 amino acids. Germline CDR1 MNHNS, CDR2 SASEGT. With 5 bases removed from V and 6 bases from J, the gap between germline ends came to 10 bases. The CDR3 sequence is CASSYDFPGELFF. CDR3 bases: TGTGCCAGCAGTTATGATTTCCCCGGGGAGCTGTTTTTT.

The V gene is TRBV6-1, the J gene TRBJ2-5, with 9 bases fitting TRBD1. Trimming cost V 6 bases and J 5 bases; bases outside gene matches: 7. Germline CDR1 is MNHNS and CDR2 is SASEGT. The CDR3 totals 14 residues. The CDR3 is CASSLDRGSETQYF. CDR3 bases: TGTGCCAGCAGCCTGGACAGGGGATCCGAGACCCAGTACTTC.